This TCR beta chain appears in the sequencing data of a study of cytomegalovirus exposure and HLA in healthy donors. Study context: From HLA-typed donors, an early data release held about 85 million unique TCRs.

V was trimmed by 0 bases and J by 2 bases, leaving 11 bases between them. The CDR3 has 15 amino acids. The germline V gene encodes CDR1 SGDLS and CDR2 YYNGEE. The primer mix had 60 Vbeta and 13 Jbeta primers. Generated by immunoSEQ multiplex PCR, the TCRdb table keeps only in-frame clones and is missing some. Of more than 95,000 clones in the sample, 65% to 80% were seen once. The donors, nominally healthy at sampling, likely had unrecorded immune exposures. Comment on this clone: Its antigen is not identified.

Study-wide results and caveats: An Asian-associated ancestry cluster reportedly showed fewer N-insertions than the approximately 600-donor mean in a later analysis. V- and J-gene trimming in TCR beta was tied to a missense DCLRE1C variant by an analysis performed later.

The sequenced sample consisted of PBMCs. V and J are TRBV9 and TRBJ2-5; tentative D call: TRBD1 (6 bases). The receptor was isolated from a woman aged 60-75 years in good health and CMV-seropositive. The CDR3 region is CASSVAGHLQETQYF. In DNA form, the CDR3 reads TGTGCCAGCAGCGTAGCGGGACACCTACAAGAGACCCAGTACTTC. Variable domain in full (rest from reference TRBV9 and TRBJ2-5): DSGVTQTPKHLITATGQRVTLRCSPRSGDLSVYWYQQSLDQGLQFLIQYYNGEERAKGNILERFSAQQFPDLHSELNLSSLELGDSALYFCASSVAGHLQETQYFGPGTRLLVL.